Shown below are 32 T cell receptor beta chains from a single sample sequenced in a study of shared clonotypes between healthy human individuals. Measured with immunoSEQ multiplex PCR; TCRdb has only the in-frame clones, and not every one. The sample holds some 900,000 clones; 70% to 85% are singletons and the top ten take approximately 1.5%. Material: memory CD4+ T cells sorted from blood. As for subset: CD45RA-negative fraction. All receptors derive from a man in his late teens or twenties in good health.

This chain connects TRBV29-1 to TRBJ1-4; D is uncertain. V lost 7 bases, J lost 4 bases, and 13 bases lay in between. This CDR3 is 13 amino acids long. CDR1 is SQVTM and CDR2 is ANQGSEA in the germline V gene. For the CDR3, the DNA is TGCAGCGGGGTAGTACAGATTAATGAAAAACTGTTTTTT. Translating gives CSGVVQINEKLFF.

CDR3 nucleotides: TGTGCCTGGAGCGCAAAGGGGCGCGGCACCGGGGAGCTGTTTTTT. Amino acid sequence: CAWSAKGRGTGELFF. The chain has TRBV30 and TRBJ2-2; TRBD1 is a possible D gene (5 bases). With 3 bases removed from V and 4 bases from J, the gap between germline ends came to 15 bases. Germline V CDR1 and CDR2: GTSNPN, SVGIG (reference sequence). This CDR3 comprises 15 residues.

This clone occurred a few times. Other DNA sequences in this sample translate to the same CDR3. The rearrangement uses TRBV5-1 and TRBJ2-3, with 12 bases that match TRBD2. J gave up 4 bases and V 3 bases, and 3 bases lay outside the gene matches. Looked up from germline, CDR1 is SGHRS and CDR2 is YFSETQ. The CDR3 is 15 residues long. CDR3 in amino acids: CASSSGLAGPDTQYF. The CDR3 region has the DNA TGCGCCAGCAGCTCGGGACTAGCGGGCCCAGATACGCAGTATTTT.

The chain combines TRBV5-1 with TRBJ2-5; D possibly corresponds to TRBD1 (5 bases). Per germline, CDR1 SGHRS and CDR2 YFSETQ. Trimming left V 7 bases short and J 5 bases short, with 9 bases between. This CDR3 has 11 residues. The CDR3 protein is CASQWGETQYF. The CDR3 nucleotides are TGCGCCAGCCAATGGGGCGAGACCCAGTACTTC.

The chain joins TRBV5-1 to TRBJ1-4, with 7 bases lining up with TRBD1. The junction had 3 bases not matched to a gene; V was cut back by 4 bases and J by 0 bases. CDR1 SGHRS and CDR2 YFSETQ come from the germline V gene. The CDR3 sequence is 15 residues long. This chain's CDR3 is CASSRGGSTNEKLFF. CDR3 DNA sequence: TGCGCCAGCAGCCGAGGGGGCTCAACTAATGAAAAACTGTTTTTT.

DNA for the CDR3: TGTGCCAGCAGTTACGGGACAGGAGTCCTTTCCGGGCCCCTCCACTTT. It yields the protein CASSYGTGVLSGPLHF. This chain uses TRBV6-6 with TRBJ1-6, with TRBD1 matching 8 bases. The length of the CDR3 is 16 residues. After removal of 2 bases from V and 13 bases from J, the junction contained 13 bases not matched to a gene. From germline, CDR1 is MNHNY and CDR2 SVGAGI (reference sequence).

This clone was picked up one time. The chain joins TRBV4-1 to TRBJ1-2, with D uncertain. The CDR3 extends over 14 amino acids. Germline V gene lookup returns CDR1 MGHRA and CDR2 YSYEKL. Trimming cost V 1 base and J 2 bases, with 8 bases left between them. This chain's CDR3 is CASSQVIGNYGYTF. DNA for the CDR3: TGCGCCAGCAGCCAAGTAATAGGGAACTATGGCTACACCTTC.

This clone was recorded a few times. V is TRBV10-3 and J is TRBJ1-3; D is unresolved. CDR1 is ENHRY and CDR2 is SYGVKD in the germline V gene. CDR3 length: 11 amino acids. V lost 10 bases and J lost 6, with 10 bases in between. CDR3 sequence: CATSAVNTIYF. The CDR3 DNA reads TGTGCCACCTCCGCGGTAAACACCATATATTTT.

This chain connects TRBV5-1 to TRBJ2-3; D is perhaps TRBD2 (6 bases). The V gene's germline CDR1 is SGHRS and CDR2 YFSETQ. The CDR3 consists of 15 residues. Between the trimmed V and J ends, which lost 0 bases and 0 bases, there was a span of 8 bases. CDR3 amino acids: CASSLGGGSTDTQYF. DNA for the CDR3: TGCGCCAGCAGCTTGGGTGGGGGGAGCACAGATACGCAGTATTTT. Variable domain in full (rest from reference TRBV5-1 and TRBJ2-3): KAGVTQTPRYLIKTRGQQVTLSCSPISGHRSVSWYQQTPGQGLQFLFEYFSETQRNKGNFPGRFSGRQFSNSRSEMNVSTLELGDSALYLCASSLGGGSTDTQYFGPGTRLTVL.

This chain links TRBV5-6 with TRBJ1-2; D call uncertain. This CDR3 comprises 13 residues. CDR1 is SGHDT, CDR2 YYEEEE, per germline. V was clipped by 5 bases and J by 4 bases, with 12 bases between them. The CDR3 reads CASSSDKSYGYTF. The CDR3 nucleotides are TGTGCCAGCAGTAGTGACAAATCCTATGGCTACACCTTC.

The chain couples TRBV18 to TRBJ1-1, with D unclear. The length of the CDR3 is 13 residues. V was clipped by 5 bases and J by 2 bases, with 9 bases between them. The germline gives CDR1 KGHSH, CDR2 LQKENI. The CDR3 nucleotides read TGTGCCAGCTCAAAGGACCAAAACACTGAAGCTTTCTTT. This translates into CASSKDQNTEAFF.

The V gene is TRBV28, the J gene TRBJ2-3, with D perhaps assigned TRBD1 or TRBD2 (5 bases each). Trimming took 5 bases from V and 6 from J, leaving 18 bases between them. Germline CDR1 is MDHEN and CDR2 is SYDVKM. The CDR3 is made up of 15 amino acids. The CDR3 here is CASSQPGRKGDTQYF. CDR3 sequence (DNA): TGTGCCAGCAGTCAACCGGGACGTAAAGGGGATACGCAGTATTTT.

The V gene is TRBV11-3, the J gene TRBJ2-2; either TRBD1 or TRBD2 may supply D (5 bases each). Trimming removed 7 bases from V and 8 bases from J, with 17 bases in between. This CDR3 is 14 amino acids long. The germline V gene encodes CDR1 SGHNT and CDR2 YENEEA. CDR3 sequence: CASKGTKWSGELFF. CDR3 coding DNA: TGTGCCAGCAAGGGGACGAAGTGGTCAGGGGAGCTGTTTTTT.

The J gene is TRBJ1-3, the V gene TRBV5-6; D uncertain. The V end was cut by 0 bases, the J end by 0 bases, with 4 bases between. From germline, CDR1 is SGHDT and CDR2 YYEEEE. CDR3 length equals 14 residues. As DNA, the CDR3 is TGTGCCAGCAGCTTGGTCAACTCTGGAAACACCATATATTTT. It is translated as CASSLVNSGNTIYF.

This chain uses TRBV5-4 with TRBJ2-7; the match to TRBD1 covers 7 bases. V shed 0 bases, J shed 2 bases, and the junction held 2 bases outside the gene matches. This CDR3 comprises 14 residues. The germline CDR1 and CDR2 sequences are SGHNT and YYREEE (reference sequence). This CDR3 is CASSLDGTAYEQYF. The CDR3 nucleotides are TGTGCCAGCAGCTTGGACGGGACAGCCTACGAGCAGTACTTC. Drawing the rest from reference TRBV5-4 and TRBJ2-7, the complete variable domain is ETGVTQSPTHLIKTRGQQVTLRCSSQSGHNTVSWYQQALGQGPQFIFQYYREEENGRGNFPPRFSGLQFPNYSSELNVNALELDDSALYLCASSLDGTAYEQYFGPGTRLTVT.

The gene calls are TRBV5-1 and TRBJ1-1; the match to TRBD1 covers 8 bases. Germline CDR1 and CDR2: SGHRS and YFSETQ. This CDR3 is built from 14 residues. J was trimmed by 4 bases and V by 4 bases; bases with no gene match: 6. CDR3 bases: TGCGCCAGCAGCCAGGACAGGGACTTCACTGAAGCTTTCTTT. It codes for CASSQDRDFTEAFF.

CDR3 DNA: TGTGCCAGCAGCTTTGGTGTGAGGGCCGGCGAGTTCTTC. Its protein is CASSFGVRAGEFF. The genes are TRBV7-9 and TRBJ2-1, with D possibly TRBD2 on 5 matching bases. This CDR3 has 13 amino acids. The V end was cut by 3 bases, the J end by 14 bases, with 17 bases between. CDR1 and CDR2 (germline): SEHNR, FQNEAQ (reference sequence).

J is TRBJ1-5 and V is TRBV18; no definite D call. The CDR3 runs to 15 residues. Trimming shortened V by 2 bases and J by 0 bases, and 8 bases separated the two germline ends. Germline loops: CDR1 KGHSH, CDR2 LQKENI. CDR3 sequence reads: CASSPEIHSNQPQHF. CDR3 DNA: TGTGCCAGCTCACCAGAAATCCATAGCAATCAGCCCCAGCATTTT. Based on the CDR3 plus reference TRBV18 and TRBJ1-5, the full variable domain is NAGVMQNPRHLVRRRGQEARLRCSPMKGHSHVYWYRQLPEEGLKFMVYLQKENIIDESGMPKERFSAEFPKEGPSILRIQQVVRGDSAAYFCASSPEIHSNQPQHFGDGTRLSIL.

The rearrangement joins TRBV7-6 to TRBJ2-7; TRBD2 matches at 9 bases. V lost 5 bases, J lost 2 bases, and 7 bases stayed unmatched. Germline V gene sequence: CDR1 SGHVS, CDR2 FNYEAQ. CDR3 length: 15 residues. Here the CDR3 DNA reads TGTGCCAGCAGCCCGTATAGCGGGGGAACCTACGAGCAGTACTTC. It yields the protein CASSPYSGGTYEQYF.

This clone was counted a few times. The chain combines TRBV19 with TRBJ1-1, with 7 positions matching TRBD1. Germline-derived CDR1 and CDR2 are LNHDA and SQIVND (reference sequence). V lost 3 bases, J lost 4 bases, and 8 bases stayed unmatched. The CDR3 loop spans 15 amino acids. The CDR3 bases are TGTGCCAGTAGTATTGGCCAGGGGGGAGGCACTGAAGCTTTCTTT. Amino acid sequence: CASSIGQGGGTEAFF. The full variable domain, its missing parts supplied by reference TRBV19 and TRBJ1-1, is DGGITQSPKYLFRKEGQNVTLSCEQNLNHDAMYWYRQDPGQGLRLIYYSQIVNDFQKGDIAEGYSVSREKKESFPLTVTSAQKNPTAFYLCASSIGQGGGTEAFFGQGTRLTVV.

With regard to this clone: The junction departs from germline at one end; a sequencing error may be responsible. This CDR3 reads CASSNSGRSHF. The CDR3 nucleotides are TGTGCCAGCAGCAATAGCGGGAGGTCCCACTTC. This chain connects TRBV7-2 to TRBJ2-5; 10 bases line up with TRBD2. The CDR3 has 11 amino acids. Germline V CDR1 and CDR2: SGHTA, FQGNSA.

This chain links TRBV2 with TRBJ1-4; perhaps TRBD1 as D (5 bases). The germline V gene encodes CDR1 SNHLY and CDR2 FYNNEI. This CDR3 comprises 14 residues. Trimming left V 4 bases short and J 8 bases short, with 14 bases between. The CDR3 DNA sequence: TGTGCCAGCAGTGTCAGGGAGATTGGGGAAAAACTGTTTTTT. It translates to CASSVREIGEKLFF. Full variable domain (remainder filled in from reference TRBV2 and TRBJ1-4): EPEVTQTPSHQVTQMGQEVILRCVPISNHLYFYWYRQILGQKVEFLVSFYNNEISEKSEIFDDQFSVERPDGSNFTLKIRSTKLEDSAMYFCASSVREIGEKLFFGSGTQLSVL.

As regards this clone: This CDR3 is also generated by other DNA sequences in the sample. The chain combines TRBV9 with TRBJ2-1; TRBD2 matches 11 bases. The junction had 2 bases not matched to a gene; V was cut back by 2 bases and J by 4 bases. This CDR3 has 15 residues. Germline V gives CDR1 SGDLS, CDR2 YYNGEE. The CDR3 DNA reads TGTGCCAGCAGCGTCGCTAGCGGGGGGTACAATGAGCAGTTCTTC. Protein sequence: CASSVASGGYNEQFF.

This clone appeared once. The chain is built from TRBV6-6 and TRBJ2-1, with unresolved D. This CDR3 is 11 amino acids long. V lost 5 bases, J lost 9 bases, and 8 bases lay in between. Per the germline V gene, CDR1 is MNHNY and CDR2 is SVGAGI (reference sequence). The CDR3 region is CASSNAGEQFF. The CDR3 DNA follows: TGTGCCAGCAGTAACGCTGGTGAGCAGTTCTTC.

V is TRBV5-1 and J is TRBJ2-2, with D hard to call. With 4 bases removed from V and 4 bases from J, the gap between germline ends came to 8 bases. Germline V lookup: CDR1 SGHRS, CDR2 YFSETQ. The CDR3 is made up of 13 amino acids. The CDR3 coding sequence is TGCGCCAGCAGCCCTACTCTCACCGGGGAGCTGTTTTTT. Protein: CASSPTLTGELFF.

Comments on this clone: It is likely a read error: a sequence one base away is far more abundant. Other DNA sequences from this sample encode an identical CDR3 as well. The gene calls are TRBV15 and TRBJ1-5, with D perhaps TRBD1 (5 bases). The germline CDR1 and CDR2 sequences are LNHNV and YYDKDF (reference sequence). There are 14 residues in the CDR3. CDR3 DNA sequence: TGTGCCACCAGCAGGCCGGACAAGAAGGCGCCCCAGCACTTT. This encodes CATSRPDKKAPQHF.

CDR3 sequence: CASSKPGSLTGELFF. CDR3 sequence (DNA): TGTGCCAGCAGTAAGCCAGGGTCACTCACCGGGGAGCTGTTTTTT. V gene TRBV9 combines with J gene TRBJ2-2, with a possible D match to TRBD1 (5 bases). Trimming left V 5 bases short and J 4 bases short, with 15 bases between. The CDR3 totals 15 residues. Per the germline V gene, CDR1 is SGDLS and CDR2 is YYNGEE. Drawing the rest from reference TRBV9 and TRBJ2-2, the complete variable domain is DSGVTQTPKHLITATGQRVTLRCSPRSGDLSVYWYQQSLDQGLQFLIQYYNGEERAKGNILERFSAQQFPDLHSELNLSSLELGDSALYFCASSKPGSLTGELFFGEGSRLTVL.

The chain employs TRBV2 and TRBJ1-4, with 8 bases aligning to TRBD1. CDR1 is SNHLY, CDR2 FYNNEI, per germline. CDR3 length: 15 amino acids. Germline trimming cut 6 bases from V and 0 bases from J; bases unmatched to any gene: 3. This CDR3 reads CASRTGAATNEKLFF. The CDR3 DNA follows: TGTGCCAGCAGGACAGGGGCCGCAACTAATGAAAAACTGTTTTTT.

Turning to this clone: With a much larger clone just one base away, this may be a read error. The sample contains more than one DNA sequence encoding this CDR3. This chain uses TRBV5-1 with TRBJ2-7, with TRBD2 matching 11 bases. CDR1 and CDR2 (germline): SGHRS, YFSETQ. This CDR3 comprises 14 residues. With 1 base clipped from V and 3 bases from J, the junction kept 0 bases outside the gene matches. The chain's CDR3 is CASSLTSGSYEQYF. CDR3 DNA: TGCGCCAGCAGCTTGACTAGCGGGAGCTACGAGCAGTACTTC.

This chain connects TRBV18 to TRBJ2-7; D is unresolved. Germline CDR1 and CDR2: KGHSH and LQKENI. This CDR3 has 16 amino acids. The germline V and J ends were trimmed by 1 base and 1 base, with 14 bases remaining between them. CDR3 region: CASSPLAILQSYEQYF. The DNA for the CDR3 is TGTGCCAGCTCACCACTGGCGATTCTACAATCCTACGAGCAGTACTTC.

The J gene is TRBJ2-1, the V gene TRBV19; no reliable D call. CDR1 is LNHDA, CDR2 SQIVND, per germline (reference sequence). This CDR3 contains 14 residues. V was shortened by 3 bases and J by 9 bases, with 15 bases between the two germline ends. CDR3 protein: CASSIGQSGGEQFF. CDR3 nucleotide sequence: TGTGCCAGTAGTATTGGGCAGTCTGGCGGTGAGCAGTTCTTC.

This chain joins TRBV6-6 and TRBJ2-7; TRBD1 is a possible D gene (6 bases). The CDR3 runs to 12 residues. CDR1 is MNHNY and CDR2 is SVGAGI in the germline V gene (reference sequence). Trimming shortened V by 7 bases and J by 2 bases, and 9 bases separated the two germline ends. The CDR3 protein is CASITGTYEQYF. CDR3 DNA sequence: TGTGCCAGCATTACAGGGACCTACGAGCAGTACTTC.